A selection of T cell receptor beta chains follows, all from one sample in a study of T cells after yellow fever vaccination. TCRdb re-analysed the 5' RACE reads in MiXCR, keeping a single row per CDR3 protein. The sample includes about 220,000 distinct CDR3 sequences, roughly 3.3% of them seen just once. Sample: CD4+ T cells sorted from PBMCs, taken 10 days after the yellow fever booster vaccination. The receptors stem from a man between 18 and 35 years old who received the YFV17D yellow fever vaccine. The CDR3 runs from the conserved cysteine through the conserved F or W.

J gene,V gene,CDR3 protein
TRBJ2-7,TRBV11-2,CASRLPGRSSYEQYF
TRBJ1-2,TRBV6-5,CASSAQRGVGYGYTF
TRBJ1-3,TRBV5-1,CASSLGTAAGNTIYF
TRBJ1-2,TRBV15,CATSRGGQEANYGYTF
TRBJ2-5,TRBV2,CASSPLGGGVLETQYF
TRBJ2-3,TRBV7-2,CASSLAGRTQYF
TRBJ1-4,TRBV2,CASSGTTTNEKLFF
TRBJ1-6,TRBV7-2,CASSLGGARNSPLHF
TRBJ1-1,TRBV7-2,CASSLVTGSRRLNTEAFF
TRBJ2-1,TRBV20-1,CSALGLGNSYEQFF
TRBJ2-2,TRBV7-6,CASSLSGTPPGELFF
TRBJ2-7,TRBV14,CASSLDTTYEQYF
TRBJ2-5,TRBV9,CASSVTTGTQYF
TRBJ2-7,TRBV5-6,CASSPRRSYEQYF
TRBJ2-1,TRBV5-1,CASSFGQDNEQFF
TRBJ2-1,TRBV7-2,CASSLALRGRQFDEQFF
TRBJ2-5,TRBV5-1,CASSQGSGAYQETQYF
TRBJ2-2,TRBV7-3,CASSRIAGNTGELFF
TRBJ1-5,TRBV4-3,CASSLSRGDQPQHF
TRBJ2-5,TRBV5-1,CASSLATGQETQYF
TRBJ2-5,TRBV11-2,CASSHYRDQETQYF
TRBJ2-5,TRBV29-1,CSVEQVQETQYF
TRBJ2-7,TRBV7-2,CASRTSGDLGEQYF
TRBJ2-1,TRBV5-1,CASSSGTSGSEQFF
TRBJ2-1,TRBV29-1,CSVGTGPPYNEQFF
TRBJ2-3,TRBV7-2,CASSQSGGDTQYF
TRBJ1-1,TRBV19,CATKDRQNTEAFF
TRBJ2-7,TRBV6-6,CASSYPPGRSYEQYF
TRBJ1-3,TRBV7-2,CASSLQSSGNTIYF
TRBJ1-6,TRBV7-9,CASSLAEAGVTHFHF
TRBJ2-3,TRBV2,CAVQPTPSSTDTQYF
TRBJ1-5,TRBV6-2/TRBV6-3,CASSYSRGFSNQPQHF
TRBJ1-2,TRBV5-5,CASSLLNRGDYGYTF
TRBJ2-4,TRBV30,CAWSVRGGAKNIQYF
TRBJ2-3,TRBV6-1,CASSPTGRADTQYF
TRBJ1-2,TRBV6-2/TRBV6-3,CASSYPVDRNLYGYTF
TRBJ2-4,TRBV12-3/TRBV12-4,CASSHSDGDKNIQYF
TRBJ2-4,TRBV5-5,CASSLFIGRGVENIQYF
TRBJ2-5,TRBV28,CASLAPTGGGETQYF
TRBJ2-3,TRBV5-1,CASTSGPGTDTQYF
TRBJ2-3,TRBV7-3,CASSTTPRVDTQYF